The rows below give T cell receptor beta chains drawn from one sample of a study of vaccination and CD4 T cells after COVID-19. In TCRdb, the PCR reads were re-called with MiXCR into one record per CDR3 protein. This table holds about 8,900 distinct CDR3 sequences, 55% to 75% found once. For these TCRs, the target antigens are not known. Specimen: CD4+ T cells from blood, cultured in vitro. The receptors originated from a human donor who had recovered from COVID-19. CDR3s include the opening cysteine and the closing phenylalanine or tryptophan. Fields, in order: V gene, clone size, D gene, CDR3 length, J gene, CDR3 DNA, CDR3 protein. A D gene is named only where the DNA matches it firmly. Not all rows give a size; the values are once, few, many and, for expanded clones, a class.

v_call: TRBV20-1; clone_size: medium-sized; d_call: -; cdr3_length: 12; j_call: TRBJ1-2; cdr3_nt: TGCAGTGCTAGTGTGACAGACTATGGCTACACCTTC; cdr3_aa: CSASVTDYGYTF
v_call: TRBV7-2; clone_size: -; d_call: -; cdr3_length: 14; j_call: TRBJ2-1; cdr3_nt: TGTGCCAGCTCTCGGGCAGGCCCGAACAATGAGCAGTTCTTC; cdr3_aa: CASSRAGPNNEQFF
v_call: TRBV7-2; clone_size: -; d_call: -; cdr3_length: 13; j_call: TRBJ1-5; cdr3_nt: TGTGCCAGCAGCCTAACAGGGAATCAGCCCCAGCATTTT; cdr3_aa: CASSLTGNQPQHF
v_call: TRBV18; clone_size: -; d_call: -; cdr3_length: 12; j_call: TRBJ1-1; cdr3_nt: TGCGCCAGTCGAGGGGGTAACACTGAAGCTTTCTTT; cdr3_aa: CASRGGNTEAFF
v_call: TRBV7-2; clone_size: -; d_call: -; cdr3_length: 16; j_call: TRBJ2-3; cdr3_nt: TGTGCCAGCAGCTTATCTGGGGCAGGATCCACAGATACGCAGTATTTT; cdr3_aa: CASSLSGAGSTDTQYF
v_call: TRBV11-2; clone_size: -; d_call: TRBD2; cdr3_length: 16; j_call: TRBJ2-4; cdr3_nt: TGTGCCAGCAGCTTACCTAGCGGGGGGGCCAAAAACATTCAGTACTTC; cdr3_aa: CASSLPSGGAKNIQYF
v_call: TRBV7-9; clone_size: -; d_call: -; cdr3_length: 14; j_call: TRBJ1-5; cdr3_nt: TGTGCCAGCAGCTCGGCGGGGGGGGAGCAGCCCCAGCATTTT; cdr3_aa: CASSSAGGEQPQHF
v_call: TRBV7-9; clone_size: -; d_call: -; cdr3_length: 14; j_call: TRBJ2-7; cdr3_nt: TGTGCCAGCAGCCCCGGGACAAATTCCTACGAGCAGTACTTC; cdr3_aa: CASSPGTNSYEQYF
v_call: TRBV20-1; clone_size: few; d_call: TRBD1; cdr3_length: 13; j_call: TRBJ2-2; cdr3_nt: TGCAGTGCTGCAGGGGGCGCGGACGGGGAGCTGTTTTTT; cdr3_aa: CSAAGGADGELFF
v_call: TRBV24-1; clone_size: -; d_call: -; cdr3_length: 13; j_call: TRBJ2-2; cdr3_nt: TGTGCCACCAGGGGGAGCCAAGCCGGGGAGCTGTTTTTT; cdr3_aa: CATRGSQAGELFF
v_call: TRBV4-1; clone_size: -; d_call: -; cdr3_length: 13; j_call: TRBJ2-5; cdr3_nt: TGCGCCAGCAGCCACGACGGGAGAGAGACCCAGTACTTC; cdr3_aa: CASSHDGRETQYF
v_call: TRBV7-8; clone_size: -; d_call: -; cdr3_length: 14; j_call: TRBJ2-7; cdr3_nt: TGTGCCAGCAGCTTAAGGTTCAGGGCGTCCGAGCAGTACTTC; cdr3_aa: CASSLRFRASEQYF
v_call: TRBV2; clone_size: -; d_call: -; cdr3_length: 13; j_call: TRBJ2-1; cdr3_nt: TGTGCCAGCAGTCTGGGACCATACAATGAGCAGTTCTTC; cdr3_aa: CASSLGPYNEQFF
v_call: TRBV20-1; clone_size: -; d_call: -; cdr3_length: 13; j_call: TRBJ2-5; cdr3_nt: TGCAGTGCTCAGGGGGGGGTACAAGAGACCCAGTACTTC; cdr3_aa: CSAQGGVQETQYF
v_call: TRBV27; clone_size: -; d_call: TRBD1; cdr3_length: 15; j_call: TRBJ2-1; cdr3_nt: TGTGCCAGCAGACAACCGGGACAGGGGATCAATGAGCAGTTCTTC; cdr3_aa: CASRQPGQGINEQFF
v_call: TRBV19; clone_size: -; d_call: -; cdr3_length: 13; j_call: TRBJ1-1; cdr3_nt: TGTGTCAGTAGTATTAAGGGGGACACTGAAGCTTTCTTT; cdr3_aa: CVSSIKGDTEAFF
v_call: TRBV7-2; clone_size: -; d_call: -; cdr3_length: 15; j_call: TRBJ1-5; cdr3_nt: TGTGCCAGCAGCTTAGGGGGGGGCGGCAATCAGCCCCAGCATTTT; cdr3_aa: CASSLGGGGNQPQHF
v_call: TRBV11-3; clone_size: -; d_call: -; cdr3_length: 13; j_call: TRBJ1-1; cdr3_nt: TGTGCCAGCAGCTCCTCCATGAACACTGAAGCTTTCTTT; cdr3_aa: CASSSSMNTEAFF
v_call: TRBV2; clone_size: -; d_call: -; cdr3_length: 16; j_call: TRBJ2-1; cdr3_nt: TGTGCCAGCAGTCAAGGGGGGGGTACCCTCTACAATGAGCAGTTCTTC; cdr3_aa: CASSQGGGTLYNEQFF
v_call: TRBV19; clone_size: -; d_call: -; cdr3_length: 12; j_call: TRBJ1-1; cdr3_nt: TGTGCCAGTAGTCTACCCCGGCTCGGGGCTTTCTTT; cdr3_aa: CASSLPRLGAFF
v_call: TRBV6-1; clone_size: few; d_call: TRBD1; cdr3_length: 15; j_call: TRBJ2-7; cdr3_nt: TGTGCCAGCAGTACCTGGGACAGGGGGACCCACGAGCAGTACTTC; cdr3_aa: CASSTWDRGTHEQYF
v_call: TRBV6-1; clone_size: -; d_call: -; cdr3_length: 14; j_call: TRBJ1-1; cdr3_nt: TGTGCCAGCAGAGAGGGTAGCGAGAACACTGAAGCTTTCTTT; cdr3_aa: CASREGSENTEAFF
v_call: TRBV20-1; clone_size: -; d_call: TRBD2; cdr3_length: 15; j_call: TRBJ2-1; cdr3_nt: TGCAGTGCTAGATTTAGCGGGGGGTCCTACAATGAGCAGTTCTTC; cdr3_aa: CSARFSGGSYNEQFF
v_call: TRBV15; clone_size: few; d_call: -; cdr3_length: 15; j_call: TRBJ1-5; cdr3_nt: TGTGCCACCAGCAGAGATAGGAGGCGCAATCAGCCCCAGCATTTT; cdr3_aa: CATSRDRRRNQPQHF
v_call: TRBV12-3/TRBV12-4; clone_size: few; d_call: TRBD1; cdr3_length: 14; j_call: TRBJ1-6; cdr3_nt: TGTGCCAGCAGTACCACAGGGGGTAATTCACCCCTCCACTTT; cdr3_aa: CASSTTGGNSPLHF
v_call: TRBV7-2; clone_size: -; d_call: TRBD1; cdr3_length: 15; j_call: TRBJ1-5; cdr3_nt: TGTGCCAGCAGCTTAGTGGACAGGCTAGGTCAGCCCCAGCATTTT; cdr3_aa: CASSLVDRLGQPQHF
v_call: TRBV28; clone_size: -; d_call: TRBD1; cdr3_length: 18; j_call: TRBJ1-6; cdr3_nt: TGTGCCAGCAGTCCGGGACAGGGGGCCGACTCCTATAATTCACCCCTCCACTTT; cdr3_aa: CASSPGQGADSYNSPLHF
v_call: TRBV7-3; clone_size: -; d_call: TRBD2; cdr3_length: 15; j_call: TRBJ2-1; cdr3_nt: TGTGCCAGCAGCTTTGGCGGGAGCCCCCTTGTTGAGCAGTTCTTC; cdr3_aa: CASSFGGSPLVEQFF
v_call: TRBV6-2/TRBV6-3; clone_size: -; d_call: -; cdr3_length: 15; j_call: TRBJ2-7; cdr3_nt: TGTGCCAGCAGTTACTCGAACGCGCAGGGCTACGAGCAGTACTTC; cdr3_aa: CASSYSNAQGYEQYF
v_call: TRBV10-3; clone_size: -; d_call: -; cdr3_length: 15; j_call: TRBJ1-3; cdr3_nt: TGTGCCATCAGTGCGAGGGCGAGCTCTGGAAACACCATATATTTT; cdr3_aa: CAISARASSGNTIYF
v_call: TRBV6-2/TRBV6-3; clone_size: few; d_call: TRBD2; cdr3_length: 14; j_call: TRBJ2-5; cdr3_nt: TGTGCCAGCAGTCGGACTAGCGGGAGTGAGACCCAGTACTTC; cdr3_aa: CASSRTSGSETQYF
v_call: TRBV4-1; clone_size: -; d_call: -; cdr3_length: 14; j_call: TRBJ2-1; cdr3_nt: TGCGCCAGCAGCCAGGTTAGCGGCTACAATGAGCAGTTCTTC; cdr3_aa: CASSQVSGYNEQFF